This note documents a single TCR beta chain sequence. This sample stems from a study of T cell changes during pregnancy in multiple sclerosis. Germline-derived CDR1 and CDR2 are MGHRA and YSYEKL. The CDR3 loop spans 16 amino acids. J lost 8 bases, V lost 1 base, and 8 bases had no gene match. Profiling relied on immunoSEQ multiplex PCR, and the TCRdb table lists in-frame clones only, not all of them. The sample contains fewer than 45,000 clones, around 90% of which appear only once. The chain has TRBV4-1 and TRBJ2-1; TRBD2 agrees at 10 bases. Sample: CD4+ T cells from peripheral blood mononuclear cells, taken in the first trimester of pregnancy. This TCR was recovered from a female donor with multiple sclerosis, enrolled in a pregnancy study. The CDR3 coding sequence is TGCGCCAGCAGCCAAGGGGTAACTAGCGGGATGGATGAGCAGTTCTTC. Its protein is CASSQGVTSGMDEQFF.